This TCR beta chain was found in a study of shared clonotypes between healthy human individuals. Overall study results and limits: Larger estimated richness was generally recorded for naive subsets relative to memory subsets.

About this clone: Antigen: not known.

CDR3 length: 18 amino acids. The table came from immunoSEQ multiplex PCR; TCRdb's copy has only in-frame clones and leaves some out. There are 2 million to 2.5 million clones in the sample; 90% to 95% occur only once, and more than 0.35% lies in the top ten. Specimen: naive CD4+ T cells from PBMCs. Noted subset: CD45RA+ positively selected. The receptor comes from a man in his late teens or twenties in good health. Some clones in this sample may be carry-over from other donors' samples. The chain is built from TRBV21-1 and TRBJ2-7; TRBD2 was called by the table and not checked on the DNA. TRBV21-1 is a documented pseudogene. The CDR3 nucleotides are TGTGCCAGCAGCAAAGGGACTAGCGGGAGAGGGTGGTCCTACGAGCAGTACTTC. Translating gives CASSKGTSGRGWSYEQYF.